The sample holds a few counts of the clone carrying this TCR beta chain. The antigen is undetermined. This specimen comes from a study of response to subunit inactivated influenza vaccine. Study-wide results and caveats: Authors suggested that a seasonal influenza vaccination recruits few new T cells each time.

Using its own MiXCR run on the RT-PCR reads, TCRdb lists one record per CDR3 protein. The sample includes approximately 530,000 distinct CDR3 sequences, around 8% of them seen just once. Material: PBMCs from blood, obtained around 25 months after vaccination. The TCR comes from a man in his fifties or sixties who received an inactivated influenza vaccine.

CDR3 DNA sequence: TGTGCCATCAGTTGGTCCGACAATGAGCAGTTCTTC. Residues: CAISWSDNEQFF. This sequence joins TRBV10-3 and TRBJ2-1; D is ambiguous. The germline V gene has CDR1 ENHRY and CDR2 SYGVKD. The germline V and J ends were trimmed by 5 bases and 5 bases, with 7 bases remaining between them. This CDR3 is 12 amino acids long.